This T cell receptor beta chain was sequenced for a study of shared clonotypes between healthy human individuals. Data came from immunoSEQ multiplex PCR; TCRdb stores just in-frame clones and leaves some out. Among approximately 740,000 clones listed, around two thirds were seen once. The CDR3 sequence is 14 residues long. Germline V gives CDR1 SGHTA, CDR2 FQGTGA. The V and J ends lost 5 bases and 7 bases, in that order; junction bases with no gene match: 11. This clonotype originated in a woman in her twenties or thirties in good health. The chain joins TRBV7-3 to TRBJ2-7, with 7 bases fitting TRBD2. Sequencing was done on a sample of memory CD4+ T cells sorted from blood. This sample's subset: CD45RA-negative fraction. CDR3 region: CASSPSGAGGEQYF. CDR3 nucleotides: TGTGCCAGCAGCCCCAGCGGGGCCGGAGGAGAGCAGTACTTC.